The T cell receptor (beta chain) described here comes from a study of sequential checkpoint blockade in melanoma (dated by TCRdb to about 2019). Notes on the research overall: Patients were randomized 1:1 to first-line nivolumab followed by ipilimumab (arm A) or ipilimumab followed by nivolumab (arm B). Maintenance nivolumab came after each of the two trial sequences. DNA from about 90 pretreatment melanoma tumor samples underwent TCRbeta immunosequencing. For about two dozen patients, matched tumor biopsies were obtained before treatment and at week 13, following single-agent nivolumab (arm A) or ipilimumab (arm B). The same lesion was the source of roughly 80% of the matched pre- and post-treatment tumor biopsy pairs.

The meaning of the sample's treatment or condition label: randomized to nivolumab then ipilimumab (arm A) or the reverse (arm B). No trial patient had received prior DNA-damaging chemotherapy. Samples came from patients with melanoma in CheckMate 064, a randomized, open-label phase II trial of sequential checkpoint blockade. Genomic DNA from formalin-fixed paraffin-embedded (FFPE) tissue samples was used for tumor TCR sequencing. This clone was observed a few times. Its binding antigen is unknown. There are no base qualities to consult, and no much larger clone falls within one base. TCRbeta CDR3 regions were immunosequenced from genomic DNA with the immunoSEQ Assay. Prior to high-throughput sequencing, genomic DNA was amplified by bias-controlled multiplex PCR. Concerning the study's data processing: To quantify the absolute abundance of each unique TCRbeta CDR3 region, the sequences were collapsed and filtered. Clonality, defined as 1 minus Pielou's evenness, was calculated using only productive rearrangements. Tumor T-cell fraction was calculated by normalizing TCRbeta template counts to usable DNA, which was estimated from several housekeeping genes. A previously published method was used to identify clones with significantly greater frequencies in on-treatment samples than in baseline samples. This is the immuneACCESS table as TCRdb keeps it, with only in-frame sequences that have V and J called. A part of the clones is gone; compared with another copy, unresolved V genes explain less than half, and the rest is unexplained. V and J calls and clone size are given by that table; D and trimming were obtained from the DNA. Recorded for this sample are a few thousand clones; 30% to 40% of them occurred a single time. Roughly 29% of the sample comes from the top ten.

The full study reports these points: In the nivolumab-first arm (arm A), pretreatment tumor TIL clonality was associated with response (P = .04). Tumor T-cell fraction and clonality were correlated with PD-L1 staining and CD8+ T-cell counts, but not with mutational load. Patients whose tumor T-cell fraction and clonality increased by week 13 were about 30 times more likely to achieve clinical benefit. Within-arm analyses of tumor T-cell fraction were constrained by small sample sizes and reduced statistical power. The response-prediction model combining TCR metrics and mutation burden needs validation in larger, independent patient cohorts.

This sequence was found in a human donor with melanoma. This specimen was tumor tissue (inferred from file names), taken from a patient given nivolumab and ipilimumab in sequence.

The base sequence is TGTGCCAGCAGCTTAGGCCAGGGCCCCACGGGCCAGTACTTC. The translation is CASSLGQGPTGQYF. Recombination joined TRBV11-3 with TRBJ2-5; TRBD1 could be the D gene, as 5 bases match. There are 14 amino acids in the CDR3, from cysteine to phenylalanine inclusive. Here the CDR3 DNA is all that survives: 42 bases in frame from base 1. The germline V gene provides CDR1 SGHNT and CDR2 YENEEA. Trimming takes 1 base from V and 10 bases from J, and the germline ends sit 16 bases apart.